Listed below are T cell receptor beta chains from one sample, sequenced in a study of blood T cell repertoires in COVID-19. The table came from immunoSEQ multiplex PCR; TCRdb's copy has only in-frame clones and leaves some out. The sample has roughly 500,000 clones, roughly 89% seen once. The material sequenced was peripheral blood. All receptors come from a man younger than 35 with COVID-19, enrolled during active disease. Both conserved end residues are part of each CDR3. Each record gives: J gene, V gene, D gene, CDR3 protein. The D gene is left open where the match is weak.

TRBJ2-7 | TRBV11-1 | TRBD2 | CASSFSGSSYEQYF
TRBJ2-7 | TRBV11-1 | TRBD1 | CASSYGGQGYEQYF
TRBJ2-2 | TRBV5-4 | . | CASSSQRRSNTGELFF
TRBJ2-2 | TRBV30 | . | CAWTSVNGELFF
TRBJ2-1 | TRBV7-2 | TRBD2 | CAAGGSSYNEQFF
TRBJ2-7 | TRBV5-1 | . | CASSLAGSLEQYF
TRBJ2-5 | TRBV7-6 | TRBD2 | CASSLGGRGGQKTQYF
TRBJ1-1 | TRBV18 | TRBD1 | CASSQQGQVEAFF
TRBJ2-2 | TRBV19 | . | CASRISWGQRTGELFF
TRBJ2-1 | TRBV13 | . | CASSQAGSSYNEQFF
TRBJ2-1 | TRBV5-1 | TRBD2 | CASSPPGLADEQFF
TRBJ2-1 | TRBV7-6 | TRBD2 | CASSLGVAGTLYNEQFF
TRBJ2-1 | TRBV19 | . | CASGGWSYNEQFF
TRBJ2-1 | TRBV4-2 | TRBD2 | CASSQLAGGQNEQFF
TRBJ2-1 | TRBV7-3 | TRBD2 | CASSGLSPSGNNEQFF
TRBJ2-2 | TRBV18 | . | CASSPRPGANTGELFF
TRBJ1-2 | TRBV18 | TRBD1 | CASSPPGQDGYTF
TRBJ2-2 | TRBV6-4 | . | CASSLTSTGELFF
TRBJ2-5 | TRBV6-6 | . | CASSYLGLQETQYF
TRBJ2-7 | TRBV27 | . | CASSLSWQEITYEQYF
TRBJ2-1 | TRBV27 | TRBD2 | CASSLRAGSYNEQFF
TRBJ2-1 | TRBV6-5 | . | CASSYFRGGEQFF
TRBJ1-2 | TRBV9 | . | CASSPKMGLYGYTF
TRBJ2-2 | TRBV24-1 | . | CATSPLDGELFF
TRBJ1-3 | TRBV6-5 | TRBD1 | CASRINRGSGNTIYF
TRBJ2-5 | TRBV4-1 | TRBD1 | CASSQVPGTGGRETQYF
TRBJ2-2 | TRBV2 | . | CASTLGEDGELFF